Below are 32 T cell receptor beta chains sequenced from a single sample in a study of T cells in Graves' hyperthyroidism and ophthalmopathy. TCR beta CDR3 regions were amplified from RNA transcripts. The TCR CDR3 was amplified in a first-round RT-PCR using the HTBI primer set. Using its own MiXCR run on the multiplex PCR reads, TCRdb lists one record per CDR3 protein. The sample lists around 520,000 distinct CDR3 sequences; approximately 14% were seen once. Material for sequencing was blood. All receptors come from a woman between 18 and 29 years old with Graves' hyperthyroidism.

In its sample, this clonotype was seen many times. The genes are TRBV3-1 and TRBJ1-4; 7 nucleotides match TRBD1. With 4 bases clipped from V and 6 bases from J, the junction kept 8 bases outside the gene matches. The CDR3 spans 15 residues. Germline CDR1 is LGHDT and CDR2 is YNNKEL (reference sequence). The DNA for the CDR3 is TGTGCCAGCAGCCGAAAAGACAGGGCAGATGAAAAACTGTTTTTT. Its translation is CASSRKDRADEKLFF.

This clonotype was found a few times. V usage is TRBV9 and J usage is TRBJ2-1; the D gene is possibly TRBD2 (6 bases). This CDR3 region has 15 residues. Trimming removed 0 bases from V and 5 bases from J, with 12 bases in between. Germline V gene lookup returns CDR1 SGDLS and CDR2 YYNGEE. CDR3 region: CASSVGGDGDNEQFF. The CDR3 coding sequence is TGTGCCAGCAGCGTAGGGGGGGACGGCGACAATGAGCAGTTCTTC.

This clonotype was recorded many times. The rearrangement links TRBV27 to TRBJ2-3, with D unclear. Germline loops: CDR1 MNHEY, CDR2 SMNVEV (reference sequence). The CDR3 is 16 residues long. The V and J ends lost 4 bases and 0 bases respectively, with 14 bases between them. Written as DNA, the CDR3 is TGTGCCAGCAGTTCCCTGGGCGGCACTAGCACAGATACGCAGTATTTT. Its protein product is CASSSLGGTSTDTQYF.

The table lists this clonotype with a few counts. This chain uses TRBV7-9 with TRBJ1-2; TRBD1 matches at 8 bases. Germline CDR1 is SEHNR and CDR2 is FQNEAQ (reference sequence). Unmatched junction bases numbered 7, after V lost 1 base and J lost 3 bases. The CDR3 consists of 16 residues. CDR3 sequence reads: CASSLVTGGEYYGYTF. For the CDR3, the DNA is TGTGCCAGCAGCTTAGTCACAGGGGGAGAGTACTATGGCTACACCTTC.

This clonotype was seen a few times. This chain connects TRBV7-8 to TRBJ1-1; D is undetermined. From germline, CDR1 is SGHVS and CDR2 FQNEAQ. The CDR3 is 12 residues long. V lost 5 bases and J lost 8, with 12 bases in between. CDR3 sequence (DNA): TGTGCCAGCAGCCATTTCGGGGAAGAAGCTTTCTTT. Protein sequence: CASSHFGEEAFF.

This clonotype was detected many times. This rearrangement joins TRBV7-2 to TRBJ2-2, with a possible D match to TRBD2 (6 bases). Germline V gene lookup returns CDR1 SGHTA and CDR2 FQGNSA. The ends were cut back, 1 base at V and 7 bases at J, with 10 bases in the middle. The CDR3 has 14 residues. The CDR3 is CASSLEGGVGELFF. The CDR3 DNA follows: TGTGCCAGCAGCTTAGAGGGAGGAGTCGGGGAGCTGTTTTTT.

This clonotype has only a few counts. A much larger clone differs by one base, so this may be a read error. The CDR3 does not close with the conserved phenylalanine or tryptophan, likely indicating a read error. This rearrangement joins TRBV27 to TRBJ2-7; TRBD1 matches 9 bases. With 4 bases clipped from V and 3 bases from J, the junction kept 7 bases outside the gene matches. The CDR3 consists of 15 residues. Germline lookup yields CDR1 MNHEY and CDR2 SMNVEV (reference sequence). CDR3 residues: CASSSSGTGLYEQYS. CDR3 DNA: TGTGCCAGCAGTTCTTCCGGGACAGGGCTCTACGAGCAGTACTCC.

This clonotype was observed many times. The chain is built from TRBV24-1 and TRBJ2-1; D is perhaps TRBD1 (6 bases). Germline lookup yields CDR1 KGHDR and CDR2 SFDVKD. The V end was cut by 4 bases, the J end by 6 bases, with 15 bases between. CDR3 length: 15 amino acids. The CDR3 region has the DNA TGTGCCACCAGTGACCCCAGGGGCAGGGGCAATGAGCAGTTCTTC. It codes for CATSDPRGRGNEQFF.

The table lists this clonotype with many counts. V gene TRBV12-5 combines with J gene TRBJ1-1; no definite D call. Germline V gene sequence: CDR1 LGHNT, CDR2 FRNRAP. V shed 3 bases and J shed 4 bases, with 21 bases lying between them. The CDR3 totals 17 residues. The chain's CDR3 is CASGFQSGRRRVTEAFF. In nucleotides, the CDR3 is TGTGCTAGTGGTTTTCAATCAGGAAGGCGGCGGGTCACTGAAGCTTTCTTT. Full variable domain (outside the CDR3, taken from reference TRBV12-5 and TRBJ1-1): DARVTQTPRHKVTEMGQEVTMRCQPILGHNTVFWYRQTMMQGLELLAYFRNRAPLDDSGMPKDRFSAEMPDATLATLKIQPSEPRDSAVYFCASGFQSGRRRVTEAFFGQGTRLTVV.

For this clonotype: A read error may explain this, as a much larger clone is one base away. This chain links TRBV6-1 with TRBJ1-5, with D tentatively TRBD1 (5 bases). The CDR3 extends over 12 amino acids. The germline V and J ends were trimmed by 3 bases and 8 bases, with 8 bases remaining between them. Looked up from germline, CDR1 is MNHNS and CDR2 is SASEGT. Written as DNA, the CDR3 is TGTGCCAGCAGTGAGCTAGGGGAGCCCCAGCATTTT. Translation: CASSELGEPQHF.

With regard to this clonotype: Possible read error: a much larger clone is one base away. CDR3 loop: CASSLPRESGNTIYF. The CDR3 DNA sequence: TGTGCCAGCAGTTTACCTCGTGAATCTGGAAACACCATATATTTT. V and J are TRBV27 and TRBJ1-3, with D unclear. The CDR3 is 15 amino acids. The V and J ends lost 2 bases and 1 base respectively, with 9 bases between them. Germline loops: CDR1 MNHEY, CDR2 SMNVEV (reference sequence).

This clonotype was counted at least ten times. The chain links TRBV5-1 to TRBJ2-7; no clear D. V was pared by 4 bases and J by 3 bases, with 11 bases between. This CDR3 is built from 13 residues. Looked up from germline, CDR1 is SGHRS and CDR2 is YFSETQ. CDR3 loop: CASSLGTFYEQYF. In DNA form, the CDR3 reads TGCGCCAGCAGCCTCGGAACTTTCTACGAGCAGTACTTC.

This clonotype was recorded many times. V and J are TRBV12-3 or TRBV12-4 and TRBJ1-5; maybe TRBD1 (6 bases). The CDR3 loop spans 14 amino acids. V dropped 6 bases and J dropped 2 bases, with 11 bases sitting between them. The CDR3 bases are TGTGCCAGCAGCCCTTCAGGGGGCAATCAGCCCCAGCATTTT. Encoded protein: CASSPSGGNQPQHF.

This clonotype was counted at least ten times. This chain links TRBV15 with TRBJ2-5; 7 bases align to TRBD1. Looked up from germline, CDR1 is LNHNV and CDR2 is YYDKDF (reference sequence). The CDR3 length is 14 residues. Trimming at V came to 1 base and at J to 4 bases, leaving 3 bases not matched to a gene. As DNA, the CDR3 is TGTGCCACCAGCAGAGTAAGGGGGCGAGAGACCCAGTACTTC. Translation gives CATSRVRGRETQYF.

This clonotype was counted ten times or more. The V call is TRBV11-1, the J call TRBJ2-3, with unresolved D. This CDR3 has 16 residues. Per the germline V gene, CDR1 is SGHAT and CDR2 is FQDESV (reference sequence). V was pared by 0 bases and J by 2 bases, with 12 bases between. As DNA, the CDR3 is TGTGCCAGCAGCTTAGCCGGGCGTGAAAACACAGATACGCAGTATTTT. Residues: CASSLAGRENTDTQYF.

This clonotype was seen ten or more times. J is TRBJ1-2 and V is TRBV3-1; no clear D. CDR1 and CDR2 from the germline V gene are LGHDT and YNNKEL (reference sequence). V was trimmed by 2 bases and J by 3 bases, leaving 4 bases between them. The CDR3 sequence is 12 residues long. CDR3 residues: CASSQTDYGYTF. The CDR3, as DNA: TGTGCCAGCAGCCAAACAGACTATGGCTACACCTTC.

Details on this clonotype: Since a much larger clone is just one base distant, this may be a read error. The CDR3 coding sequence is TGCGCCAGCAGCCAAGAGGTAGATGAACAAGAGACCCAGTTCTTC. Encoded protein: CASSQEVDEQETQFF. This chain uses TRBV4-1 with TRBJ2-5; D is unclear. The last part of the DNA fits TRBJ2-1 better; the J call may be wrong. The CDR3 has 15 amino acids. Germline CDR1 and CDR2: MGHRA and YSYEKL.

Comments on this clonotype: A much larger clone differs by one base, so this may be a read error. This sequence joins TRBV2 and TRBJ1-1; no clear D. Germline-derived CDR1 and CDR2 are SNHLY and FYNNEI. Trimming removed 2 bases at V and 5 bases at J, with 12 bases between. The length of the CDR3 is 14 residues. This CDR3 reads CASSEMCILTEAFF. For the CDR3, the DNA is TGTGCCAGCAGTGAAATGTGCATTCTTACTGAAGCTTTCTTT.

The chain recombines TRBV19 with TRBJ2-5; TRBD1 or TRBD2 may be the D gene (6 bases each). Germline values: CDR1 LNHDA, CDR2 SQIVND (reference sequence). Deletions cut 4 bases from V and 1 base from J, with 13 bases between. The CDR3 runs 15 residues. CDR3 in DNA: TGTGCCAGTAGTAATATACAGGGACTCCAAGAGACCCAGTACTTC. Translation gives CASSNIQGLQETQYF.

This clonotype was seen ten or more times. This rearrangement joins TRBV7-3 to TRBJ2-3; 10 nucleotides line up with TRBD2. Germline CDR1 reads SGHTA; CDR2 reads FQGTGA. The J segment lost 3 bases and the V segment lost 5 bases, leaving 8 bases of the junction unmatched. This CDR3 spans 16 amino acids. The CDR3 reads CASSLSTSGFTDTQYF. The CDR3 DNA follows: TGTGCCAGCAGCCTCTCGACTAGCGGGTTTACAGATACGCAGTATTTT.

The chain joins TRBV20-1 to TRBJ2-7; 9 bases map to TRBD1. This CDR3 is built from 13 residues. The J segment lost 5 bases and the V segment lost 5 bases, leaving 7 bases of the junction unmatched. Germline V gene lookup returns CDR1 DFQATT and CDR2 SNEGSKA (reference sequence). CDR3 sequence reads: CSALTGGSNEQYV. DNA of the CDR3: TGCAGTGCTCTCACAGGGGGCTCTAACGAGCAGTACGTC.

In this sample, this clonotype turned up many times. The chain recombines TRBV27 with TRBJ1-4; 9 nucleotides agree with TRBD1. CDR3 length: 16 residues. The junction had 8 bases not matched to a gene; V was cut back by 1 base and J by 8 bases. Germline assignment: CDR1 MNHEY and CDR2 SMNVEV (reference sequence). The CDR3 sequence is CASSLYPDRGEEKLFF. As DNA, the CDR3 is TGTGCCAGCAGTTTATACCCCGACAGGGGGGAAGAAAAACTGTTTTTT. Combining the CDR3 with reference TRBV27 and TRBJ1-4 gives the whole variable domain EAQVTQNPRYLITVTGKKLTVTCSQNMNHEYMSWYRQDPGLGLRQIYYSMNVEVTDKGDVPEGYKVSRKEKRNFPLILESPSPNQTSLYFCASSLYPDRGEEKLFFGSGTQLSVL.

This clonotype has only a few counts. The chain links TRBV19 to TRBJ2-3; the match to TRBD2 covers 15 bases. This CDR3 comprises 15 residues. Germline V lookup: CDR1 LNHDA, CDR2 SQIVND (reference sequence). With 6 bases clipped from V and 4 bases from J, the junction kept 2 bases outside the gene matches. CDR3 in DNA: TGTGCCAGTAGGGGACTAGCGGGAGGAGCAGATACGCAGTATTTT. This gives the protein CASRGLAGGADTQYF.

The chain carries TRBV28 and TRBJ2-4; D remains ambiguous. The CDR3 extends over 15 amino acids. The germline V gene has CDR1 MDHEN and CDR2 SYDVKM. V was clipped by 3 bases and J by 3 bases, with 12 bases between them. CDR3: CASSFGVYVKNIQYF. As DNA, the CDR3 is TGTGCCAGCAGTTTTGGGGTTTACGTCAAAAACATTCAGTACTTC.

The rearrangement uses TRBV4-1 and TRBJ2-1; D ambiguous. V lost 3 bases to trimming and J lost 5 bases, with 5 bases between them. The germline V gene encodes CDR1 MGHRA and CDR2 YSYEKL. CDR3 size: 12 residues. The chain's CDR3 is CASSHDNNEQFF. The CDR3 DNA follows: TGCGCCAGCAGCCACGACAACAATGAGCAGTTCTTC.

This clonotype has at least ten counts. V and J are TRBV11-2 and TRBJ2-1; no definite D call. This CDR3 contains 12 residues. CDR1 is SGHAT and CDR2 is FQNNGV in the germline V gene. With 3 bases removed from V and 10 bases from J, the gap between germline ends came to 10 bases. CDR3 in DNA: TGTGCCAGCAGCTTGGGCCAGACCGAGCAGTTCTTC. Translated, it gives CASSLGQTEQFF.

This clonotype was seen at least ten times. The rearrangement uses TRBV6-5 and TRBJ1-3; D remains unclear. This CDR3 contains 16 residues. CDR1 and CDR2 from the germline V gene are MNHEY and SVGAGI. V was shortened by 0 bases and J by 0 bases, with 9 bases between the two germline ends. The CDR3 protein is CASSYSIEGSGNTIYF. The CDR3 DNA follows: TGTGCCAGCAGTTACTCGATTGAGGGCTCTGGAAACACCATATATTTT.

The chain joins TRBV27 to TRBJ1-2; the D gene is possibly TRBD1 (6 bases). Germline V CDR1 and CDR2: MNHEY, SMNVEV (reference sequence). The CDR3 loop spans 13 amino acids. V was trimmed by 1 base and J by 8 bases, leaving 11 bases between them. CDR3 protein: CASSLWAGEGYTF. Here the CDR3 DNA reads TGTGCCAGCAGTTTATGGGCAGGGGAAGGCTACACCTTC.

This clonotype has at least ten counts. The chain joins TRBV11-3 to TRBJ1-1; TRBD1 agrees at 7 bases. From germline, CDR1 is SGHNT and CDR2 YENEEA. The CDR3 contains 15 residues. V dropped 3 bases and J dropped 2; count of bases not matched to a gene: 6. Written as DNA, the CDR3 is TGTGCCAGCAGCTTGGAGGACAGGTCTAACACTGAAGCTTTCTTT. Its translation: CASSLEDRSNTEAFF.

In its sample, this clonotype was seen many times. The chain combines TRBV9 with TRBJ2-1, with 9 bases fitting TRBD1. Looked up from germline, CDR1 is SGDLS and CDR2 is YYNGEE. The CDR3 sequence is 16 residues long. V was pared by 0 bases and J by 9 bases, with 10 bases of the junction left unmatched. CDR3 bases: TGTGCCAGCAGCGTAGCTGGACAGGGGACAAGGGGTGAGCAGTTCTTC. Translated, it gives CASSVAGQGTRGEQFF.

Many counts were recorded for this clonotype. The V and J genes are TRBV12-3 or TRBV12-4 and TRBJ1-5, with D possibly being TRBD1 (6 bases). The length of the CDR3 is 13 residues. The V and J ends lost 7 bases and 6 bases respectively, with 13 bases between them. CDR3 in amino acids: CASTPGARQPQHF. As DNA, the CDR3 is TGTGCCAGCACCCCGGGGGCGCGTCAGCCCCAGCATTTT.

Remarks on this clonotype: This may be a read error: a much more frequent sequence differs by one nucleotide. The CDR3 reads CATSDPAPGRAEAFF. CDR3 bases: TGTGCCACCAGTGACCCCGCACCGGGTAGGGCTGAAGCTTTCTTT. The chain recombines TRBV24-1 with TRBJ1-1; D is ambiguous. CDR3 length equals 15 residues. V was trimmed by 4 bases and J by 6 bases, leaving 17 bases between them. CDR1 is KGHDR and CDR2 is SFDVKD in the germline V gene.